Listed below are T cell receptor beta chains from one sample, sequenced in a study of cytomegalovirus exposure and HLA in healthy donors. This table comes from immunoSEQ multiplex PCR, and its TCRdb copy is limited to in-frame clones, with some not included. The data contain some 110,000 clones, 79% of them seen just once; the ten biggest clones take up roughly 3%. Material for sequencing was PBMCs. These receptors were taken from a woman in her late teens or twenties in good health and CMV-seropositive. The CDR3 runs from the conserved cysteine through the conserved F or W. The D gene is left open where the match is weak. Some rows mark clone size as missing; the rest say once, few, many or name a class of expanded clone.

v_gene,abundance,d_gene,j_gene,CDR3aa,CDR3nt
TRBV27,-,TRBD2,TRBJ2-5,CASRGTSGRYETQYF,TGTGCCAGCAGGGGGACTAGCGGGAGGTATGAGACCCAGTACTTC
TRBV6-5,few,-,TRBJ1-1,CASSILANTEAFF,TGTGCCAGCAGCATACTTGCGAACACTGAAGCTTTCTTT
TRBV5-8,-,-,TRBJ2-3,CASSLGSGTTDTQYF,TGTGCCAGCAGCTTGGGCTCAGGGACAACAGATACGCAGTATTTT
TRBV6-1,-,-,TRBJ2-7,CASSGGDTYEQYF,TGTGCCAGCAGTGGCGGGGATACCTACGAGCAGTACTTC
TRBV7-2,-,-,TRBJ2-7,CAVRQSSSYEQYF,TGTGCGGTCCGACAGTCTAGCTCCTACGAGCAGTACTTC
TRBV19,-,TRBD2,TRBJ2-3,CASSRGGESTDTQYF,TGTGCCAGTAGTAGGGGAGGGGAGAGCACAGATACGCAGTATTTT
TRBV5-4,-,-,TRBJ2-2,CASSSEITSPNTGELFF,TGTGCCAGCAGCTCGGAAATAACTAGCCCGAACACCGGGGAGCTGTTTTTT
TRBV6-6,-,-,TRBJ1-1,CASSPLLESTEAFF,TGTGCCAGCAGTCCCCTACTGGAGAGCACTGAAGCTTTCTTT
TRBV2,-,TRBD1,TRBJ1-1,CASVNRGGTEAFF,TGTGCCAGCGTTAACAGGGGTGGTACTGAAGCTTTCTTT
TRBV28,-,TRBD1,TRBJ2-7,CASSLGQGADEQYF,TGTGCCAGCAGTTTAGGACAGGGGGCCGACGAGCAGTACTTC
TRBV19,-,-,TRBJ1-1,CASSIAQQNTEAFF,TGTGCCAGTAGTATAGCACAGCAGAACACTGAAGCTTTCTTT
TRBV30,-,-,TRBJ2-1,CAWSLARYNEQFF,TGTGCCTGGAGTCTAGCGCGCTACAATGAGCAGTTCTTC
TRBV21-1,-,-,TRBJ1-5,CASRGGGQPQHF,TGTGCCAGCCGTGGGGGCGGGCAGCCCCAGCATTTT
TRBV6-5,-,-,TRBJ2-1,CASSTGSWEQFF,TGTGCCAGCAGTACAGGGAGCTGGGAGCAGTTCTTC
TRBV7-9,-,TRBD1,TRBJ1-5,CASSPGQGDQPQHF,TGTGCCAGCAGCCCGGGACAGGGCGATCAGCCCCAGCATTTT
TRBV10-1,few,-,TRBJ2-7,CASSALDGSAGAYEQYF,TGCGCCAGCAGCGCGCTAGACGGGAGCGCTGGGGCCTACGAGCAGTACTTC
TRBV4-1,-,-,TRBJ2-2,CASSLLQGLGTGELFF,TGCGCCAGCAGCCTACTACAGGGCTTGGGCACCGGGGAGCTGTTTTTT
TRBV6-5,-,TRBD2,TRBJ2-5,CASSYSGGREGETQYF,TGTGCCAGCAGCTACTCGGGGGGGAGGGAGGGGGAGACCCAGTACTTC
TRBV10-3,-,-,TRBJ2-5,CAISALGRETQYF,TGTGCCATCAGTGCACTGGGGAGGGAGACCCAGTACTTC
TRBV6-1,-,TRBD2,TRBJ2-3,CASRETSASTDTQYF,TGTGCCAGCAGGGAGACTAGCGCAAGCACAGATACGCAGTATTTT
TRBV10-3,-,-,TRBJ1-1,CAIQGFGTEAFF,TGTGCCATTCAGGGATTCGGCACTGAAGCTTTCTTT
TRBV7-6,-,-,TRBJ1-4,CASSLVDSLNEKLFF,TGTGCCAGCAGCTTGGTGGACAGTCTTAATGAAAAACTGTTTTTT
TRBV6-5,once,TRBD1,TRBJ2-5,CASTATTGGRETQYF,TGTGCCAGCACCGCAACGACAGGGGGCCGGGAGACCCAGTACTTC
TRBV7-2,-,TRBD1,TRBJ1-5,CASSPDRGGQPQHF,TGTGCCAGCAGCCCGGACAGGGGAGGTCAGCCCCAGCATTTT
TRBV6-5,-,-,TRBJ1-1,CASSGNDRIEAFF,TGTGCCAGCAGTGGAAACGACAGGATTGAAGCTTTCTTT
TRBV19,once,-,TRBJ2-2,CASSPGHITGELFF,TGTGCCAGTAGTCCGGGACACATCACCGGGGAGCTGTTTTTT
TRBV7-3,-,-,TRBJ1-2,CASRPSGGHQFMNHGYTF,TGTGCCAGCAGACCTAGCGGGGGACACCAGTTTATGAATCATGGCTACACCTTC
TRBV28,-,TRBD2,TRBJ2-3,CASSATSGSSTDTQYF,TGTGCCAGCAGTGCGACTAGCGGATCTAGCACAGATACGCAGTATTTT
TRBV2,-,TRBD1,TRBJ1-2,CASSWGQGLALYGYTF,TGTGCCAGCAGTTGGGGACAGGGCCTAGCCCTCTATGGCTACACCTTC
TRBV6-5,-,TRBD1,TRBJ1-1,CASSYSLRDRAEAFF,TGTGCCAGCAGTTACTCCCTCCGGGACAGAGCTGAAGCTTTCTTT
TRBV6-5,once,-,TRBJ2-1,CAGPPTRINNEQFF,TGTGCTGGCCCCCCGACTAGGATTAACAATGAGCAGTTCTTC
TRBV30,-,TRBD1,TRBJ1-2,CAWRGQGIYGYTF,TGTGCCTGGAGAGGACAGGGAATATATGGCTACACCTTC
TRBV2,-,TRBD1,TRBJ1-1,CAAQDRVWTEAFF,TGTGCCGCTCAAGACAGGGTTTGGACTGAAGCTTTCTTT
TRBV7-9,-,-,TRBJ1-6,CSSSLVGAQALHF,TGTTCCAGCAGCTTAGTTGGCGCCCAGGCCCTCCACTTT
TRBV7-8,few,-,TRBJ1-3,CASSPVSTYSGNTIYF,TGTGCCAGCAGCCCTGTGTCCACATACTCTGGAAACACCATATATTTT
TRBV4-1,-,-,TRBJ2-7,CASSQDRVQYF,TGCGCCAGCAGCCAAGACAGGGTTCAGTACTTC
TRBV4-2,-,TRBD2,TRBJ2-2,CASSPGLAGPPYTGELFF,TGTGCCAGCAGCCCAGGACTAGCGGGACCCCCCTACACCGGGGAGCTGTTTTTT
TRBV11-3,-,TRBD2,TRBJ2-1,CASSLIGGGNEQIF,TGTGCCAGCAGCTTAATTGGCGGGGGTAATGAGCAGATCTTC
TRBV19,-,-,TRBJ1-5,CASSTRAGVGGQPQHF,TGTGCCAGTAGTACTCGTGCCGGCGTGGGAGGTCAGCCCCAGCATTTT
TRBV10-2,-,TRBD2,TRBJ2-5,CASSEQSSGRETQYF,TGCGCCAGCAGTGAGCAGTCTAGCGGGAGAGAGACCCAGTACTTC
TRBV5-1,-,TRBD2,TRBJ2-4,CASSLGLAGGTIQYF,TGCGCCAGCAGCTTGGGGTTAGCGGGAGGAACCATTCAGTACTTC
TRBV28,-,TRBD1,TRBJ2-2,CASSLSPQGVDTGELFF,TGTGCCAGCAGTTTATCCCCACAGGGGGTTGACACCGGGGAGCTGTTTTTT
TRBV5-1,-,TRBD2,TRBJ2-7,CASSLAAGVAYEQYF,TGCGCCAGCAGCTTGGCGGCGGGAGTGGCCTACGAGCAGTACTTC
TRBV5-6,-,TRBD1,TRBJ1-2,CASSYGTANYGYTF,TGTGCCAGCAGCTACGGGACAGCTAACTATGGCTACACCTTC
TRBV6-5,-,TRBD2,TRBJ2-5,CASSYSTSGEETQYF,TGTGCCAGCAGTTACTCCACTAGCGGGGAAGAGACCCAGTACTTC
TRBV10-3,few,-,TRBJ1-2,CAINGDYGYTF,TGTGCCATTAACGGAGACTATGGCTACACCTTC
TRBV5-4,-,TRBD2,TRBJ2-1,CASNRLGGYNEQFF,TGTGCCAGCAACCGACTGGGAGGGTACAATGAGCAGTTCTTC
TRBV30,-,-,TRBJ1-2,CAWTARTDYGYTF,TGTGCCTGGACCGCTCGGACAGACTATGGCTACACCTTC
TRBV9,-,TRBD2,TRBJ2-2,CASGGTSGGNTGELFF,TGTGCCAGCGGGGGGACTAGCGGGGGGAACACCGGGGAGCTGTTTTTT
TRBV5-8,-,-,TRBJ2-1,CASSLGAYNEQFF,TGTGCCAGCAGCTTAGGGGCATACAATGAGCAGTTCTTC
TRBV4-1,-,TRBD2,TRBJ2-1,CASKLAGVKDYNEQFF,TGCGCCAGCAAACTAGCGGGAGTCAAAGACTACAATGAGCAGTTCTTC
TRBV19,-,TRBD2,TRBJ2-3,CASSIPSGGDTQYF,TGTGCCAGTAGTATCCCTAGCGGGGGAGATACGCAGTATTTT